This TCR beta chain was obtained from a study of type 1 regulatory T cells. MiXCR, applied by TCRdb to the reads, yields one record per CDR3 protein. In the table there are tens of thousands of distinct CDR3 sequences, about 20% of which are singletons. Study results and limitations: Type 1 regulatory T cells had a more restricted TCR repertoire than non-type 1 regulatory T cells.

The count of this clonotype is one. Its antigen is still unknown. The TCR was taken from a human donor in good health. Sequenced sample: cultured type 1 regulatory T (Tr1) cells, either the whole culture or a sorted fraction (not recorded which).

CDR3 in amino acids: CASSLRTAEGQYF. The CDR3 DNA sequence: TGTGCCAGCAGTTTAAGGACTGCCGAGGGGCAGTACTTC. This chain links TRBV28 with TRBJ2-7, with D tentatively TRBD2 (5 bases). Trimming cost V 2 bases and J 9 bases, with 14 bases left between them. CDR3 length: 13 amino acids. Per germline, CDR1 MDHEN and CDR2 SYDVKM.